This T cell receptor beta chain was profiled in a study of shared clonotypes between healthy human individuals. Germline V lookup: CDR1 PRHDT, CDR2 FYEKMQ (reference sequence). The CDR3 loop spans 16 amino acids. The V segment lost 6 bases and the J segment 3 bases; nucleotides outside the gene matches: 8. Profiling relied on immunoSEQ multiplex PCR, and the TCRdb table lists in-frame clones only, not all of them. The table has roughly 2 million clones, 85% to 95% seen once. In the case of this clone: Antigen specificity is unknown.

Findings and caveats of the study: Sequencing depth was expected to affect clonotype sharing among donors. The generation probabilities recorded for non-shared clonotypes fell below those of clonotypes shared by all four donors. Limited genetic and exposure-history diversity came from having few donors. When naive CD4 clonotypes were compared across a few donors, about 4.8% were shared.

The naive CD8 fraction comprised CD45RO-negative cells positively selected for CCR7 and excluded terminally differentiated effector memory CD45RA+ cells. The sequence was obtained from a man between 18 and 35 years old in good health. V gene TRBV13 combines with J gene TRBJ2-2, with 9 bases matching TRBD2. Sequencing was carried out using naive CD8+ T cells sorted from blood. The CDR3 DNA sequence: TGTGCCAGCAGGGAAGGAGTAGCGGGAGACACCGGGGAGCTGTTTTTT. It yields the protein CASREGVAGDTGELFF.